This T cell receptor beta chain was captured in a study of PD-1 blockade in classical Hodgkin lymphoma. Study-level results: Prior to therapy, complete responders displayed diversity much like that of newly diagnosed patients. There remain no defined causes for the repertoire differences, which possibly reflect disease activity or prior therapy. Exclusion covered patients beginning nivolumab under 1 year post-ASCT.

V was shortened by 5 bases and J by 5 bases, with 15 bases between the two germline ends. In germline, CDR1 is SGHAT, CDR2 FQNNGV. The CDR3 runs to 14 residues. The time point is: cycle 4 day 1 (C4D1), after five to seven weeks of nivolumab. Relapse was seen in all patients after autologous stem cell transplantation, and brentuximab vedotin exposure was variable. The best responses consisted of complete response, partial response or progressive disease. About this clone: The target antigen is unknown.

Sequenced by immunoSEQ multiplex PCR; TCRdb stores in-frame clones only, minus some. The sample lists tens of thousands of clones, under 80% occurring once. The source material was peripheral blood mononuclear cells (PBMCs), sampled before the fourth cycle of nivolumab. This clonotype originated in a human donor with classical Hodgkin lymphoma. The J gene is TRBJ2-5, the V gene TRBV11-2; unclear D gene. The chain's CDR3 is CASSVLGGTETQYF. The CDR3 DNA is TGTGCCAGCAGCGTCCTCGGTGGAACGGAGACCCAGTACTTC. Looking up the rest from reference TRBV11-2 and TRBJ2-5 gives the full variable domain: EAGVAQSPRYKIIEKRQSVAFWCNPISGHATLYWYQQILGQGPKLLIQFQNNGVVDDSQLPKDRFSAERLKGVDSTLKIQPAKLEDSAVYLCASSVLGGTETQYFGPGTRLLVL.